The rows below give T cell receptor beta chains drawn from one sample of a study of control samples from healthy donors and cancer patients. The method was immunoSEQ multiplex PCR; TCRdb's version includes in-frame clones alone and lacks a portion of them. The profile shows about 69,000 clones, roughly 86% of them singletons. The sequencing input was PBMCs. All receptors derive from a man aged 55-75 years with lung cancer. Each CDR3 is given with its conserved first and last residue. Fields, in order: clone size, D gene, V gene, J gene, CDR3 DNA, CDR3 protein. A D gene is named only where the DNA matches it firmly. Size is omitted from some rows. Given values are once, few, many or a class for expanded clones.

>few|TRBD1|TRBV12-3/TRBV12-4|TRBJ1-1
TGTGCCACCGCACCGGACAGGGGATATGCTTTCTTT
CATAPDRGYAFF
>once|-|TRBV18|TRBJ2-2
TGTGCCAGCTCACCAGCGGGACAACGCGACACCGGGGAGCTGTTTTTT
CASSPAGQRDTGELFF
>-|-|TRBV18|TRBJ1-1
TGTGCCAGCTCCTTATTGGGGGAGGGTACTGAAGCTTTCTTT
CASSLLGEGTEAFF
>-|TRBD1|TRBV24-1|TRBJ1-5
TGTGCCACCAGTGACCCCACCGGGACAGCTCTAAATCAGCCCCAGCATTTT
CATSDPTGTALNQPQHF
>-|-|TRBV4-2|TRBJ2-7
TGTGCCAGCAGCCAAGGGGTGAGCTACGAGCAGTACTTC
CASSQGVSYEQYF
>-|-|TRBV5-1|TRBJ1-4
TGCGCCAGCAGCTTGGCCGCCGGATCCCTTGTTAAACTGTTTTTT
CASSLAAGSLVKLFF
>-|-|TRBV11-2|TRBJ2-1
TGTGCCAGCAGCTTGGGATTAGGGGCCGGGTCCGTTCAGTTCTTC
CASSLGLGAGSVQFF
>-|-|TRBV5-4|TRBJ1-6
TGTGCCAGCAGCTTGGCACAGAGGGCGGATAATTCACCCCTCCACTTT
CASSLAQRADNSPLHF
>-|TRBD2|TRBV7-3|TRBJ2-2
TGTGCCAGCAGCTTACGCCTAGCGGGAGCCACGGGCACCGGGGAGCTGTTTTTT
CASSLRLAGATGTGELFF
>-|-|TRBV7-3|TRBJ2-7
TGTGCCAGCAGCTTAACGACGGGGGGCCCCTACGAGCAGTACTTC
CASSLTTGGPYEQYF
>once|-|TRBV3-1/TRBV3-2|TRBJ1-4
TGTGCCAGCAGCCAAGATCCCTTAACAGGCTCTAATGAAAAACTGTTTTTT
CASSQDPLTGSNEKLFF
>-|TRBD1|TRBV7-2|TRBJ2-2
TGTGCCAGCAGCCCCGGACAGGGGAACACCGGGGAGCTGTTTTTT
CASSPGQGNTGELFF
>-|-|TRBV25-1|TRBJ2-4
TGTGCCAGCACCCAAGGGAGGGGGATTCAGTACTTC
CASTQGRGIQYF
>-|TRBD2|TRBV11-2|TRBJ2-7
TGTGCCAGCAGCGCCACGGGTAGCGGGGGCTCCTACGAGCAGTACTTC
CASSATGSGGSYEQYF
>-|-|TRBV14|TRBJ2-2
TGTGCCAGCAGCCAGGACCTACAGGACTTAGGGAATACCGGGGAGCTGTTTTTT
CASSQDLQDLGNTGELFF
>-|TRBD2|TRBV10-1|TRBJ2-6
TGCGCCAGCAGCGGCCCCGCGGGGGTCTCTGGGGCCAACGTCCTGACTTTC
CASSGPAGVSGANVLTF
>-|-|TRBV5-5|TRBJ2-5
TGTGCCAGCAGCTTGAGCCAGGCGTACCAAGAGACCCAGTACTTC
CASSLSQAYQETQYF
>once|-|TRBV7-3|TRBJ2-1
TGTGCCAGCAGCCACGTGGGGGGAGCCTACAATGAGCAGTTCTTC
CASSHVGGAYNEQFF
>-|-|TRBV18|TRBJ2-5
TGTGCCAGCTCCCCCGTGGGGGAGACCCAGTACTTC
CASSPVGETQYF
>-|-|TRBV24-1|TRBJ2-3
TGTGCCACCAGTGATTCTTCTCGGGGGAACACAGATACGCAGTATTTT
CATSDSSRGNTDTQYF
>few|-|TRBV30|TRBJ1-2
TGTGCCTGGAACGCAGACCTGTATGGCTACACCTTC
CAWNADLYGYTF
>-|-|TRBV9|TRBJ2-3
TGTGCCAGCAGCGTGAGGCAGGGAGGCACAGATACGCAGTATTTT
CASSVRQGGTDTQYF
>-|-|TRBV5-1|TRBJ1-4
TGCGCCAGCAGCCACGCGGGACTCAGTAGAAGGGATGAAAAACTGTTTTTT
CASSHAGLSRRDEKLFF
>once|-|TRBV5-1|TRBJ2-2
TGCGCCAGCAGCTTGGGGGCAGGGGGGACCGGGGAGCTGTTTTTT
CASSLGAGGTGELFF
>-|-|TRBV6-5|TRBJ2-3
TGTGCCAGCAGTTACCCAGGAACAGATACGCAGTATTTT
CASSYPGTDTQYF
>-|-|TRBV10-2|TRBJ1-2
TGCGCCAGCAGTACCGGGGATATGAGGGGCTACACCTTC
CASSTGDMRGYTF
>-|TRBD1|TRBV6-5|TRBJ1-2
TGTGCCAGCAGGCCCGGACAGGGGGGTGGCTACACCTTC
CASRPGQGGGYTF
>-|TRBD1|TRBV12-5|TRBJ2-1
TGTGCTAGTGGGCAGGGGGTTTTCCAGGAGCAGTTCTTC
CASGQGVFQEQFF
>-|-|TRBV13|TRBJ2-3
TGTGCCAGCAGCTCCAGACAGGGCACAGATACGCAGTATTTT
CASSSRQGTDTQYF
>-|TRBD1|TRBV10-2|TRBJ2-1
TGCGCCAGCGGGAGACAGGGGGCCTACAATGAGCAGTTCTTC
CASGRQGAYNEQFF
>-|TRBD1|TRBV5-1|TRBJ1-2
TGCGCCACCGAGGGACAGTATGGCTACACCTTC
CATEGQYGYTF
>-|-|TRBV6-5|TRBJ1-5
TGTGCCAGCCTCCAGGCCTATAGCAATCAGCCCCAGCATTTT
CASLQAYSNQPQHF
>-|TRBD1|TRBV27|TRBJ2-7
TGTGCCAGCAGTTTATCGGTACAACGCTTTTCCGGGACAGGGTCCTACGAGCAGTACTTC
CASSLSVQRFSGTGSYEQYF
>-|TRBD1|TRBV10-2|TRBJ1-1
TGCGCCAGCAGGGTTGGGACAGGGAGGGCTGAAGCTTTCTTT
CASRVGTGRAEAFF
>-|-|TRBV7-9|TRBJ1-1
TGTGCCAGCAGGTTGACAGCGGAAGGGTCTGAAGCTTTCTTT
CASRLTAEGSEAFF
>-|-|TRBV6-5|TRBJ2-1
TGTGCCAGCAGTTACTCCTACAATGAGCAGTTCTTC
CASSYSYNEQFF
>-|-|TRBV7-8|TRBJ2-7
TGTGCCAGCAGCTTAGCCCGAGCGGACGAGCAGTACTTC
CASSLARADEQYF
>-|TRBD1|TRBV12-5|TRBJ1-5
TGTGCTAGTGGTTTGGTACCCGACGGGACAGGGGGTCTATCCAGCAATCAGCCCCAGCATTTT
CASGLVPDGTGGLSSNQPQHF
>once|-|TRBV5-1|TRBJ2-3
TGCGCCAGCAGCTTAGACCAGACCCCTTATACGCAGTATTTT
CASSLDQTPYTQYF
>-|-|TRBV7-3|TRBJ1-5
TGTGCCAGCAGCTTAAATAGCAATCAGCCCCAGCATTTT
CASSLNSNQPQHF